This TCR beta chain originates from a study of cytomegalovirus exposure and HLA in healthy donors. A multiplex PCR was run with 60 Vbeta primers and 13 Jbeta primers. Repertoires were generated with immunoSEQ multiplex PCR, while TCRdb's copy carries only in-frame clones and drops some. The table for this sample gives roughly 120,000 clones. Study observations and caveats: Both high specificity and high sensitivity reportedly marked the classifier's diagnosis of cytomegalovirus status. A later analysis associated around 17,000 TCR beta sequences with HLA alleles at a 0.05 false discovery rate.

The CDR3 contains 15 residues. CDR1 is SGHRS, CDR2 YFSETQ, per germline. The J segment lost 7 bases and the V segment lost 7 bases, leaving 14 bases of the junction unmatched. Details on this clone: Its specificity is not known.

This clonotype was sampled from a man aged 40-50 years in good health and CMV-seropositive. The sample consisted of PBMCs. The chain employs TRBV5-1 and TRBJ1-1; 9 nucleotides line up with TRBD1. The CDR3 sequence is CASRRTGEVFGEAFF. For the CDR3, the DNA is TGCGCCAGCCGTCGGACAGGGGAGGTGTTTGGTGAAGCTTTCTTT.